Sequencing of this T cell receptor (beta chain) was carried out in a study of blood T cell repertoires in COVID-19 (dated by TCRdb to the early 2020s). Concerning the study at large: Collaborator samples came from the United States, Italy and Spain and covered acute and convalescent phases of COVID-19. The prospective study material was composed of cDNA or gDNA derived from T cells, B-cell-depleted T cells, or PBMCs. The dataset comprised deeply sampled blood TCRbeta repertoires from subjects exposed to, actively infected with, or recovered from COVID-19. A freely available public database, intended as a resource for researchers studying the immune response to SARS-CoV-2, is where the repertoires were released. Samples were obtained from the ongoing ImmuneRACE study (first 160 participants) and from some 1,200 subjects provided by 6 global collaborators. A de-identified subject ID, COVID-19 status, age in years and sex were almost always included in the sample metadata. Where available, HLA class I and class II types were obtained from metadata supplied by the sample provider rather than from assay-based typing.

The paper as a whole reports these results and caveats: The amount of clinical and demographic metadata varied by source and participant and was provided uncurated.

The germline V gene encodes CDR1 SGHRS and CDR2 YFSETQ. A distance of 10 bases separates the germline ends of V and J, which lose 0 bases and 2 bases respectively. The CDR3 starts with the cysteine, ends with the phenylalanine, and has 15 residues. Of the read, only the CDR3 DNA is kept; its 45 bases are in frame from base 1. TCRbeta CDR3 regions were amplified from genomic DNA using the immunoSEQ Assay, a bias-controlled multiplex PCR. Concerning the study's data processing: The number of nucleated cells in each sample was estimated by amplification of reference gene primers within the assay. To quantify the absolute abundance of each unique TCRbeta CDR3 rearrangement, sequence reads were collapsed and filtered. Productive Simpson clonality was computed per sample as the square root of Simpson's diversity index over productive rearrangements. TCRdb limited this immuneACCESS table to in-frame rearrangements with V and J called. A share of clones is missing; checked studies link under half to unresolved V genes, and the rest is unexplained. That table furnishes V, J and clone size, whereas the DNA furnished D and trimming. The sample has about 34,000 clones on record, about 80% of them singletons. The ten largest clonotypes hold about 15% of the sample.

In this sample, this clone turned up a few times. Which antigen it targets is not known. Base qualities were left out, and no much larger clone turns up one base away. The collaborating institutions used their own protocols to collect whole blood in K2EDTA tubes. For TCRbeta analysis, collaborators shipped samples as frozen whole blood, isolated PBMCs, or DNA extracted from either of those sample types. The material sequenced was peripheral blood. The V and J genes are TRBV5-1 and TRBJ2-3; the D gene assignment is ambiguous. The source is a woman in her sixties or seventies with acute or convalescent COVID-19. The CDR3 loop reads CASSLVASSTDTQYF. The DNA sequence follows: TGCGCCAGCAGCTTGGTTGCGTCGTCCACAGATACGCAGTATTTT.